The rows below give T cell receptor beta chains drawn from one sample of a study of blood T cell repertoires in COVID-19. TCRdb keeps only in-frame clones here, not all; method: immunoSEQ multiplex PCR. Among 90,000 to 120,000 clones, approximately 86% were seen once, and the ten largest hold about 2.5%. The specimen sequenced was PBMCs or T cells enriched from blood (not recorded which). The receptors come from a woman aged 50 to 60 who had recovered from COVID-19. The CDR3 runs from the conserved cysteine through the conserved F or W. The D gene is left open where the match is weak. The size field is filled for only some rows; it gives once, few, many or a size class.

V gene	J gene	D gene	clone size	CDR3 DNA	CDR3 protein
TRBV2	TRBJ1-2	TRBD1	-	TGTGCCAGCAGCCTTTCTCACAGGGGCGAATTTGGCTACACCTTC	CASSLSHRGEFGYTF
TRBV6-1	TRBJ2-7	-	few	TGTGCCAGCAGTGAAGAGGGGCCACCCTACGAGCAGTACTTC	CASSEEGPPYEQYF
TRBV5-1	TRBJ2-7	-	-	TGCGCCAGCAGCTCCCTCCCAGACACCACTTCCTACGAGCAGTACTTC	CASSSLPDTTSYEQYF
TRBV10-3	TRBJ2-1	-	-	TGTGCCATCAGTGAGATTAGGGGCCCTAATGAGCAGTTCTTC	CAISEIRGPNEQFF
TRBV2	TRBJ2-3	TRBD1	-	TGTGCCAGCAGTTTTTCTTTGACAGGGGGAACAGATACGCAGTATTTT	CASSFSLTGGTDTQYF
TRBV20-1	TRBJ2-3	-	-	TGCAGTGCTGGCACCACGCAGTATTTT	CSAGTTQYF
TRBV27	TRBJ1-2	-	-	TGTGCCAGCAGTCCCCAGGGCTATGGCTACACCTTC	CASSPQGYGYTF
TRBV30	TRBJ2-6	-	-	TGTGCCTGGAGTGAGAGCTCTGGGGCCAACGTCCTGACTTTC	CAWSESSGANVLTF
TRBV5-1	TRBJ1-6	TRBD1	-	TGCGCCAGCAGGGACAGGGGGCTAAATTCACCCCTCCACTTT	CASRDRGLNSPLHF
TRBV12-3/TRBV12-4	TRBJ2-5	-	once	TGTGCCAGCAGTTACCGGGAGACCCAGTACTTC	CASSYRETQYF
TRBV23-1	TRBJ2-3	-	-	TGCGCCAGCAGTCGAGACGTGTCGGACTTCACAGATACGCAGTATTTT	CASSRDVSDFTDTQYF
TRBV28	TRBJ1-1	TRBD1	-	TGTGCCAGCAGTTCTCCGGGACAGGGAGTTTCAGCTTTCTTT	CASSSPGQGVSAFF
TRBV28	TRBJ1-1	-	-	TGTGCCAGCAGTTCCGAGACAGGCCCTAACACTGAAGCTTTCTTT	CASSSETGPNTEAFF
TRBV5-1	TRBJ2-7	-	-	TGCGCCAGCAGCTTAAGTGGTCGCAGAGGCTCCTCCCTCTACGAGCAGTACTTC	CASSLSGRRGSSLYEQYF
TRBV28	TRBJ1-1	-	-	TGTGCCAGCAGCCGTACGGCCGGGAGGACTGAAGCTTTCTTT	CASSRTAGRTEAFF
TRBV5-8	TRBJ2-1	TRBD1	-	TGTGCCAGCAGCTCCAGACAGGGGAGTGTTTCCTACAATGAGCAGTTCTTC	CASSSRQGSVSYNEQFF
TRBV18	TRBJ2-1	TRBD2	-	TGTGCCAGCTCTAAATCTTTAGCGGGAGGGCCGAATGAGCAGTTCTTC	CASSKSLAGGPNEQFF
TRBV18	TRBJ2-1	TRBD1	-	TGTGCCAGCTCACCGGGACAGGGGATTGGTTATGAGCAGTTCTTC	CASSPGQGIGYEQFF
TRBV28	TRBJ2-6	-	-	TGTGCCAGCACCCTCGTATCCCTGGGCACTGGGGCCAACGTCCTGACTTTC	CASTLVSLGTGANVLTF
TRBV21-1	TRBJ2-7	-	-	TGTGCCAGCAGCAAAGTAAGGGGGGGGTCCTACGAGCAGTACTTC	CASSKVRGGSYEQYF
TRBV6-5	TRBJ2-7	TRBD1	-	TGTGCCAGCAGTTTCGGACAGGTTTCCTACGAGCAGTACTTC	CASSFGQVSYEQYF
TRBV7-9	TRBJ2-1	TRBD2	-	TGTGCCAGCAGCCATCCCGGGACTAGCGGTGCGGGTGAGCAGTTCTTC	CASSHPGTSGAGEQFF
TRBV11-2	TRBJ1-1	TRBD1	-	TGTGCCAGCAGCTTAGTGGGACAGGAGCTTGAAGCTTTCTTT	CASSLVGQELEAFF
TRBV6-5	TRBJ2-7	-	-	TGTGCCAGCAGTTACTCTCACAACTCCTACGAGCAGTACTTC	CASSYSHNSYEQYF
TRBV5-1	TRBJ2-7	-	-	TGCGCCAGCAGCTTGGGGGGAGAGGTCGGTCACGAGCAGTACTTC	CASSLGGEVGHEQYF
TRBV5-4	TRBJ2-2	-	-	TGTGCCAGCACCCGTAGTGGGCTGAACACCGGGGAGCTGTTTTTT	CASTRSGLNTGELFF
TRBV18	TRBJ1-1	-	-	TGTGCCAGCTCACCACCTACTACAGGGAATACTGAAGCTTTCTTT	CASSPPTTGNTEAFF
TRBV5-6	TRBJ2-7	TRBD2	-	TGTGCCAGCAGCTTGGGTGGGACTAGCGGTACCTACGAGCAGTACTTC	CASSLGGTSGTYEQYF
TRBV2	TRBJ1-5	-	-	TGTGCCAGCAGGGACAGCTTAGGCAATCAGCCCCAGCATTTT	CASRDSLGNQPQHF